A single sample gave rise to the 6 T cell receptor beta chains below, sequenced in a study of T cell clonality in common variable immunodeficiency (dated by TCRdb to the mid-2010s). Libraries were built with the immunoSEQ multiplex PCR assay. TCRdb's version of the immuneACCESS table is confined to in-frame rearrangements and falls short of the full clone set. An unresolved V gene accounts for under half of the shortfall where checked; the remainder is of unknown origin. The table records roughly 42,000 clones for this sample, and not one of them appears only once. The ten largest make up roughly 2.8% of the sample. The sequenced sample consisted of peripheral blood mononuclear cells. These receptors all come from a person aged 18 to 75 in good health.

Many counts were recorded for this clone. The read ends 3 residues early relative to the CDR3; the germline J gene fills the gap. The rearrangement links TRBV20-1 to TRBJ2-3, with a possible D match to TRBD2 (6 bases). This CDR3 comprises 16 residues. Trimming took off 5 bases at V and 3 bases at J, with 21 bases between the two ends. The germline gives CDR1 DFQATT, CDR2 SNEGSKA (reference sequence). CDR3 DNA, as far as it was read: TGCAGTGCTGCCCCCTGGGGTGCGGGAACTACAGATACG. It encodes CSAAPWGAGTTDT. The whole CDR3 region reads CSAAPWGAGTTDTQYF.

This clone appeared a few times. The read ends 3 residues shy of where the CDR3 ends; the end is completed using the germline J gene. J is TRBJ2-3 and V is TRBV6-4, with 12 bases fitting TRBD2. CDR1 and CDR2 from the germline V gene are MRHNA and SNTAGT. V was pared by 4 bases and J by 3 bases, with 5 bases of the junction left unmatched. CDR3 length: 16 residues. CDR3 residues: CASSVLAGGQTDTQYF. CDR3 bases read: TGTGCCAGCAGTGTCCTAGCGGGGGGGCAAACAGATACG.

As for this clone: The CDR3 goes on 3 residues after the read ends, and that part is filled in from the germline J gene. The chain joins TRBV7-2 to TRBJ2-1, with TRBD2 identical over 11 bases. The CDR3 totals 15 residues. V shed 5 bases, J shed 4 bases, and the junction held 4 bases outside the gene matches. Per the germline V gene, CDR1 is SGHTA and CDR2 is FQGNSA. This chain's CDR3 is CASSVLAGGYNEQFF. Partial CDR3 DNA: TGTGCCAGCAGCGTTCTAGCGGGGGGTTACAATGAG.

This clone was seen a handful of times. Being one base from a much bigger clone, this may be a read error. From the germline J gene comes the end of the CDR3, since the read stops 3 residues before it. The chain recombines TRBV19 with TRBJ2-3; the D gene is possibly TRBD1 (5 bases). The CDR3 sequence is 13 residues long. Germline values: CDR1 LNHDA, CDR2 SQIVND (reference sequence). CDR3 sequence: CASSGARAQPQYF. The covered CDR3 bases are TGTGCCAGTAGTGGGGCCAGGGCTCAGCCG.

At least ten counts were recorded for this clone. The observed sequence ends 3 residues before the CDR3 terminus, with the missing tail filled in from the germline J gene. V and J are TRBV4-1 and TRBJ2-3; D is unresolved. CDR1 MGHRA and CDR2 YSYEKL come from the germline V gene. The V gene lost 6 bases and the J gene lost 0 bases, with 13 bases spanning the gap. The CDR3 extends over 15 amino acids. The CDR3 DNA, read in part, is TGCGCCAGCAGTTCGACTGAGACTAGCACAGATACG. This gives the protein CASSSTETSTDT. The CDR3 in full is CASSSTETSTDTQYF.

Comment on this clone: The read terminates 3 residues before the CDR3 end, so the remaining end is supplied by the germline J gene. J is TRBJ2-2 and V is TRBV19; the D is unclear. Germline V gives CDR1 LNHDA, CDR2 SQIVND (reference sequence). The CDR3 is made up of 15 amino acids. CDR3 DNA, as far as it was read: TGTGCCAGTAGTATCTCGAGCTCCTATAATTCACCG. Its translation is CASSISSSYNSP. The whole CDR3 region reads CASSISSSYNSPLFF.